The table lists the clone carrying this T cell receptor (beta chain) with a few counts. Compared with germline, one end of the junction differs, possibly owing to a read error. Produced via immunoSEQ multiplex PCR; TCRdb's table is partial and in-frame only. The repertoire holds some 65,000 clones, with roughly 75% as singletons. The data are from a study of memory CD4+ T cells and cytomegalovirus serostatus. Single viable CD3+CD4+CD8-CD45RO+ cells were sorted as the memory CD4+ T cells. Serum IgG to CMV pp150, pp28, p38 and p52 defined serostatus. The CDR3 sequence is 13 residues long. Germline loops: CDR1 SGHTA, CDR2 FQGNSA.

The V gene is TRBV7-2, the J gene TRBJ1-3; D is undetermined. Sequenced input: memory CD4+ T cells from blood. This TCR was sampled from an adult in good health and CMV-seronegative. Some clones in this sample may be carry-over from other donors' samples. The CDR3 loop reads CASSWSTGDTIYF. CDR3 coding DNA: TGTGCCAGCAGCTGGTCAACTGGAGACACCATATATTTT.